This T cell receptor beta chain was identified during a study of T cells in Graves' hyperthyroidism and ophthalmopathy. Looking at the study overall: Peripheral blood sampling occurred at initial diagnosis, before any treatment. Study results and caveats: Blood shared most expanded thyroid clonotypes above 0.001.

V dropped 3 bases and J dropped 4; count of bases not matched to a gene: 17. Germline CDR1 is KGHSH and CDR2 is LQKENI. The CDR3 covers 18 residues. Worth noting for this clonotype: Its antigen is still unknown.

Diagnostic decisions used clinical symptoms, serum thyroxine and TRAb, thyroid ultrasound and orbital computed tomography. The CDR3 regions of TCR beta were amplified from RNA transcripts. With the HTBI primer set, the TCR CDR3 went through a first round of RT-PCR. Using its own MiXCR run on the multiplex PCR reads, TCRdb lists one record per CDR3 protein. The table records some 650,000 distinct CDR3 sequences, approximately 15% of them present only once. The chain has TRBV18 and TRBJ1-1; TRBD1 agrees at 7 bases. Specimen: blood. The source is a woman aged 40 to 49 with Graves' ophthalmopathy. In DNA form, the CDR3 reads TGTGCCAGCTCACCCCCGGGACAGTATCAAAGATTGGGCACTGAAGCTTTCTTT. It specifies CASSPPGQYQRLGTEAFF.